This TCR beta chain was captured in a study of blood T cell repertoires in COVID-19. Across the study: Some COVID-19 samples were acute and others convalescent; all came from the United States, Italy and Spain. Nucleic acid was either cDNA or gDNA, and it came from T cells, B-cell-depleted T cells, or PBMCs.

Per the authors' pipeline: The authors estimated nucleated cell counts from reference gene primer amplification. Sequenced by immunoSEQ multiplex PCR; TCRdb stores in-frame clones only, minus some. V, J and clone size derive from that table, while D and trimming were established from the DNA sequence. The sample records around 200,000 clones, about nine tenths being singletons. V gave up 2 bases and J gave up 1 base; unmatched junction bases: 3. Germline V gene lookup returns CDR1 SGHTA and CDR2 FQGNSA. The CDR3 extends over 15 amino acids. V usage is TRBV7-2 and J usage is TRBJ2-7; 9 bases are shared with TRBD2. The TCR was taken from a man aged 18 to 30 with active or convalescent COVID-19. Sequencing was carried out using peripheral blood. CDR3: CASSLSSGISYEQYF. Written as DNA, the CDR3 is TGTGCCAGCAGCTTATCTAGCGGGATTTCCTACGAGCAGTACTTC.